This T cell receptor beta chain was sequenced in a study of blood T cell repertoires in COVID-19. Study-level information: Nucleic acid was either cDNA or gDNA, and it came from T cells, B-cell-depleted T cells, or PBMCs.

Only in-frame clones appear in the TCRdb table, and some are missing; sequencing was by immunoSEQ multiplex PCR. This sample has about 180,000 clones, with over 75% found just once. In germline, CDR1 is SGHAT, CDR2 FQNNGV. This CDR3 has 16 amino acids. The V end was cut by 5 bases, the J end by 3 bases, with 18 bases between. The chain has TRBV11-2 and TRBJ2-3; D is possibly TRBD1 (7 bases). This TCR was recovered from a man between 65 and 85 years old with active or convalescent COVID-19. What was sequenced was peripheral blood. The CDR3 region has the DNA TGTGCCAGCAGCCCGAACCAGGGGGGTCGGACAGATACGCAGTATTTT. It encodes CASSPNQGGRTDTQYF.